What follows are 10 T cell receptor beta chains derived from one specimen sequenced in a study of CD8+ T cells in alopecia areata. Reverse transcription of extracted RNA yielded cDNA, which provided the sequencing template. TCRdb's table, derived via immunoSEQ multiplex PCR, lists solely in-frame clones and lacks some. The sample holds more than 75,000 clones, 41% seen once. Material for sequencing was CD4+ T cells sorted from blood. Receptor source: a human donor with alopecia areata.

The chain combines TRBV5-1 with TRBJ1-1, with TRBD1 as a possible D gene (5 bases). CDR3 length: 14 residues. Germline lookup yields CDR1 SGHRS and CDR2 YFSETQ. V lost 4 bases and J 0 bases, leaving 10 bases between the germline ends. CDR3: CASSVQALNTEAFF. CDR3 nucleotide sequence: TGCGCCAGCAGCGTACAGGCTTTGAACACTGAAGCTTTCTTT.

The rearrangement uses TRBV5-6 and TRBJ1-5; D gene ambiguous. CDR3 length equals 18 residues. The germline V gene has CDR1 SGHDT and CDR2 YYEEEE. Trimming pared 0 bases from V and 3 bases from J, leaving 19 bases between. CDR3 residues: CASSLGAKGLWNNQPQHF. For the CDR3, the DNA is TGTGCCAGCAGCTTGGGTGCAAAAGGATTGTGGAACAATCAGCCCCAGCATTTT.

This clone was seen more than once but under ten times. The V call is TRBV19, the J call TRBJ1-6; TRBD1 is a possible D gene (5 bases). The V end was cut by 7 bases, the J end by 5 bases, with 18 bases between. The CDR3 is 16 residues long. CDR1 LNHDA and CDR2 SQIVND come from the germline V gene (reference sequence). In DNA form, the CDR3 reads TGTGCCAGTACTCAATCGGGGACGGTAAATAATTCACCCCTCCACTTT. Its protein product is CASTQSGTVNNSPLHF.

V gene TRBV5-1 combines with J gene TRBJ2-7; 8 bases agree with TRBD1. Germline V gene sequence: CDR1 SGHRS, CDR2 YFSETQ. The CDR3 has 15 residues. V was pared by 0 bases and J by 2 bases, with 4 bases of the junction left unmatched. The CDR3 sequence: CASSLGDRNTYEQYF. CDR3 bases: TGCGCCAGCAGCTTGGGGGACAGGAACACCTACGAGCAGTACTTC. Complete variable domain (other parts from reference TRBV5-1 and TRBJ2-7): KAGVTQTPRYLIKTRGQQVTLSCSPISGHRSVSWYQQTPGQGLQFLFEYFSETQRNKGNFPGRFSGRQFSNSRSEMNVSTLELGDSALYLCASSLGDRNTYEQYFGPGTRLTVT.

This clone was observed a few times. V usage is TRBV7-9 and J usage is TRBJ2-5, with 10 positions matching TRBD2. Germline loops: CDR1 SEHNR, CDR2 FQNEAQ (reference sequence). The V segment lost 3 bases and the J segment 5 bases; nucleotides outside the gene matches: 3. This CDR3 region has 14 residues. CDR3 amino acids: CASSLGTSEETQYF. CDR3 nucleotide sequence: TGTGCCAGCAGCTTGGGGACTAGCGAGGAGACCCAGTACTTC.

This chain connects TRBV4-2 to TRBJ2-7; 9 bases are shared with TRBD2. Germline values: CDR1 LGHNA, CDR2 YNFKEQ. The ends lost 1 base at V and 5 bases at J; junction bases unmatched: 9. CDR3 size: 16 residues. The CDR3 DNA reads as TGTGCCAGCAGCCAAGGAGGGCGGGGGGGCAGAGACGAGCAGTACTTC. Its protein is CASSQGGRGGRDEQYF.

This clone has just a few counts. V gene TRBV28 combines with J gene TRBJ1-1; 9 bases fit TRBD1. Looked up from germline, CDR1 is MDHEN and CDR2 is SYDVKM. There are 12 residues in the CDR3. The J segment lost 4 bases and the V segment lost 9 bases, leaving 3 bases of the junction unmatched. In nucleotides, the CDR3 is TGTGCCAGTACAGGGGGCGTCACTGAAGCTTTCTTT. Amino acid sequence: CASTGGVTEAFF.

The chain links TRBV2 to TRBJ2-5, with 9 nucleotides matching TRBD2. V gave up 8 bases and J gave up 5 bases; unmatched junction bases: 12. The V gene's germline CDR1 is SNHLY and CDR2 FYNNEI. The CDR3 runs to 15 residues. CDR3 DNA: TGTGCCAGCCTTGCCGAGCGGGGGGTAGGCGAGACCCAGTACTTC. This codes for CASLAERGVGETQYF.

This clone was detected a few times. The chain has TRBV5-1 and TRBJ1-1; D is perhaps TRBD1 (5 bases). Germline lookup yields CDR1 SGHRS and CDR2 YFSETQ. The V end was cut by 1 base, the J end by 0 bases, with 7 bases between. This CDR3 is 14 amino acids long. CDR3 nucleotides: TGCGCCAGCAGCTTGCAGGGTATGAACACTGAAGCTTTCTTT. Protein product: CASSLQGMNTEAFF.

The genes are TRBV18 and TRBJ2-7, with 11 positions matching TRBD1. The germline V gene encodes CDR1 KGHSH and CDR2 LQKENI. The V segment lost 4 bases and the J segment 3 bases; nucleotides outside the gene matches: 5. CDR3 size: 15 residues. The CDR3 reads CASSRTGGQGYEQYF. The CDR3 region has the DNA TGTGCCAGCTCACGGACAGGGGGCCAAGGCTACGAGCAGTACTTC.